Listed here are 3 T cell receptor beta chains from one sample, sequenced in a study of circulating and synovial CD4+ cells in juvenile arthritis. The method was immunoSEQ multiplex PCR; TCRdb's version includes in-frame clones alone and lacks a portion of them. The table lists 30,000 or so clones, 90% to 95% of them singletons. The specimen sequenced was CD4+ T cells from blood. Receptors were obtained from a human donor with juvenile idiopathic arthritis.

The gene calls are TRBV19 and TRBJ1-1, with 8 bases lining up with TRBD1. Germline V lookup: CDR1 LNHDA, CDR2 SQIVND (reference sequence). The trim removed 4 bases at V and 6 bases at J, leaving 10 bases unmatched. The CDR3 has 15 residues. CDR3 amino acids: CASSTQGVGSAEAFF. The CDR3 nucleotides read TGTGCCAGTAGTACACAGGGGGTTGGGAGCGCTGAAGCTTTCTTT. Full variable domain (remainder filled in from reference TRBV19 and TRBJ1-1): DGGITQSPKYLFRKEGQNVTLSCEQNLNHDAMYWYRQDPGQGLRLIYYSQIVNDFQKGDIAEGYSVSREKKESFPLTVTSAQKNPTAFYLCASSTQGVGSAEAFFGQGTRLTVV.

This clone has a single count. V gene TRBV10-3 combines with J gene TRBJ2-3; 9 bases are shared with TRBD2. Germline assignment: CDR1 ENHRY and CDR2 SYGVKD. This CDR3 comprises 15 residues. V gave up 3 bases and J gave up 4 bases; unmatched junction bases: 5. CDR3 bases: TGTGCCATCAGTGACCGCGGGGGGGCGGCAGATACGCAGTATTTT. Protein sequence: CAISDRGGAADTQYF.

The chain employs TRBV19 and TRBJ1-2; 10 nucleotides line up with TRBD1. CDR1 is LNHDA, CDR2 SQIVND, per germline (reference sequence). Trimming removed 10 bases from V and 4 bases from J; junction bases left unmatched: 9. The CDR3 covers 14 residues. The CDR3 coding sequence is TGTGCCACCAACGACAGGGGGCTGGGCTATGGCTACACCTTC. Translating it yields CATNDRGLGYGYTF.